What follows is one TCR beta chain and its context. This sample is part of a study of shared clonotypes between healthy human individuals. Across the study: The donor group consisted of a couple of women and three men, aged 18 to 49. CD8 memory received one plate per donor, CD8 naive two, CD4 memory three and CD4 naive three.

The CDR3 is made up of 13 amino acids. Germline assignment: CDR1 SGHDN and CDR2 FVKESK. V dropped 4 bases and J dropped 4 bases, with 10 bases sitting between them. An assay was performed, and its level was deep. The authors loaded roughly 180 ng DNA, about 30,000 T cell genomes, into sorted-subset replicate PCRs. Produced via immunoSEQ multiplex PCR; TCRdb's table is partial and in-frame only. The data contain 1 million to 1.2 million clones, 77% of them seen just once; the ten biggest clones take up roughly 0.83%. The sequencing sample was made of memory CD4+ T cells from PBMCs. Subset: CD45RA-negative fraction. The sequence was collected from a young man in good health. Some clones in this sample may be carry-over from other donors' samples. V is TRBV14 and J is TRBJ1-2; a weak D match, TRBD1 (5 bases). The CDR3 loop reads CASSPGRIYGYTF. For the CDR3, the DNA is TGTGCCAGCAGCCCGGGACGGATCTATGGCTACACCTTC. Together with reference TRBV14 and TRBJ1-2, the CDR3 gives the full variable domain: EAGVTQFPSHSVIEKGQTVTLRCDPISGHDNLYWYRRVMGKEIKFLLHFVKESKQDESGMPNNRFLAERTGGTYSTLKVQPAELEDSGVYFCASSPGRIYGYTFGSGTRLTVV.